These T cell receptor beta chains were read from a single sample in a study of T cell changes during pregnancy in multiple sclerosis. The assay was immunoSEQ multiplex PCR, and TCRdb's table has in-frame clones only and misses some. Of 73,000 or so clones listed, 85% to 90% are singletons. The material was peripheral blood, obtained after pregnancy. The receptors come from a female donor in good health, enrolled as a control in a pregnancy study. Both conserved end residues are part of each CDR3. Each record gives: clone size, V gene, J gene, D gene, CDR3 DNA, CDR3 protein. D genes are given only for firm matches. Rows may omit the clone size; those that give it use once, few, many or a size class.

size: NA; V: TRBV21-1; J: TRBJ1-1; D: NA; DNA: TGTGCCAGCAGCCCCGGGGACAGGGGGCGTTTGGACACTGAAGCTTTCTTT; CDR3: CASSPGDRGRLDTEAFF
size: NA; V: TRBV5-4; J: TRBJ1-4; D: TRBD1; DNA: TGTGCCAGCAGCTTGGCCGGGACAGGGGGCCGCGGAGAAAAACTGTTTTTT; CDR3: CASSLAGTGGRGEKLFF
size: NA; V: TRBV5-6; J: TRBJ2-1; D: TRBD1; DNA: TGTGCCAGCAGCATCGACAGGGGAGCGTACAATGAGCAGTTCTTC; CDR3: CASSIDRGAYNEQFF
size: NA; V: TRBV27; J: TRBJ2-1; D: TRBD1; DNA: TGTGCCAGCAGTCCACGACAGGGATCGGATGAGCAGTTCTTC; CDR3: CASSPRQGSDEQFF
size: NA; V: TRBV5-1; J: TRBJ2-5; D: TRBD2; DNA: TGCGCCAGCAGCTTTAGGGGACTAGCGGGAGCTCAAGAGACCCAGTACTTC; CDR3: CASSFRGLAGAQETQYF
size: NA; V: TRBV30; J: TRBJ1-1; D: NA; DNA: TGTGCCTGGACGCGGAACACTGAAGCTTTCTTT; CDR3: CAWTRNTEAFF
size: few; V: TRBV6-5; J: TRBJ2-7; D: TRBD1; DNA: TGTGCCAGCAGTTACCTACTGACAGGGGGGTACGAGCAGTACTTC; CDR3: CASSYLLTGGYEQYF
size: few; V: TRBV7-2; J: TRBJ1-2; D: NA; DNA: TGTGCCAGCAGCTTAGGGACGCAGGGGAACTATGGCTACACCTTC; CDR3: CASSLGTQGNYGYTF
size: few; V: TRBV7-2; J: TRBJ1-1; D: NA; DNA: TGTGCCAGCAGGCTCGATACTTTGTATGCTTTCTTT; CDR3: CASRLDTLYAFF
size: NA; V: TRBV4-2; J: TRBJ2-1; D: TRBD2; DNA: TGTGCCAGCAGCCAAGATGGGTCCGGGACTAGCGGGAGGGGGAATGAGCAGTTCTTC; CDR3: CASSQDGSGTSGRGNEQFF
size: NA; V: TRBV10-2; J: TRBJ2-3; D: NA; DNA: TGCGCCAGCAGGGGCGGGGCCACAGATACGCAGTATTTT; CDR3: CASRGGATDTQYF
size: once; V: TRBV2; J: TRBJ1-5; D: TRBD1; DNA: TGTGCCAGCAGCAGGGGGGTGCAGCCCCAGCATTTT; CDR3: CASSRGVQPQHF
size: NA; V: TRBV6-5; J: TRBJ1-3; D: TRBD1; DNA: TGTGCCAGCAGTTACTCTGTCCCGGGACAGGGCACCATATATTTT; CDR3: CASSYSVPGQGTIYF
size: NA; V: TRBV7-2; J: TRBJ2-1; D: NA; DNA: TGTGCCAGCAGCTTAGGGGAACGGGGAATTTCCTCCTACAATGAGCAGTTCTTC; CDR3: CASSLGERGISSYNEQFF
size: NA; V: TRBV15; J: TRBJ2-2; D: TRBD1; DNA: TGTGCCACCAACTCCCGACCGGGACAGGGGTTCACCGGGGAGCTGTTTTTT; CDR3: CATNSRPGQGFTGELFF
size: NA; V: TRBV6-5; J: TRBJ1-2; D: TRBD1; DNA: TGTGCCAGCAGGGACAGGGGTGGCTACACCTTC; CDR3: CASRDRGGYTF
size: NA; V: TRBV1; J: TRBJ2-3; D: NA; DNA: TGCACCAGGGGGAGGTTGGCTACAGATACGCAGTATTTT; CDR3: CTRGRLATDTQYF
size: NA; V: TRBV27; J: TRBJ2-7; D: NA; DNA: TGTGCCAGCAGTTTATCGAAGCCCTACGAGCAGTACTTC; CDR3: CASSLSKPYEQYF
size: NA; V: TRBV29-1; J: TRBJ1-1; D: TRBD1; DNA: TGCAGCGTTGGACCTAGCGGACAGGGGGCGCTCAGGACTGGCGAAGCTTTCTTT; CDR3: CSVGPSGQGALRTGEAFF
size: few; V: TRBV28; J: TRBJ2-5; D: TRBD1; DNA: TGTGCCAGCAGTTTACCGCTACAGGGGGCAGAGACCCAGTACTTC; CDR3: CASSLPLQGAETQYF
size: few; V: TRBV5-8; J: TRBJ1-5; D: NA; DNA: TGTGCCAGCAGCTTTGATGGGGGCTGGGGTCAGCCCCAGCATTTT; CDR3: CASSFDGGWGQPQHF